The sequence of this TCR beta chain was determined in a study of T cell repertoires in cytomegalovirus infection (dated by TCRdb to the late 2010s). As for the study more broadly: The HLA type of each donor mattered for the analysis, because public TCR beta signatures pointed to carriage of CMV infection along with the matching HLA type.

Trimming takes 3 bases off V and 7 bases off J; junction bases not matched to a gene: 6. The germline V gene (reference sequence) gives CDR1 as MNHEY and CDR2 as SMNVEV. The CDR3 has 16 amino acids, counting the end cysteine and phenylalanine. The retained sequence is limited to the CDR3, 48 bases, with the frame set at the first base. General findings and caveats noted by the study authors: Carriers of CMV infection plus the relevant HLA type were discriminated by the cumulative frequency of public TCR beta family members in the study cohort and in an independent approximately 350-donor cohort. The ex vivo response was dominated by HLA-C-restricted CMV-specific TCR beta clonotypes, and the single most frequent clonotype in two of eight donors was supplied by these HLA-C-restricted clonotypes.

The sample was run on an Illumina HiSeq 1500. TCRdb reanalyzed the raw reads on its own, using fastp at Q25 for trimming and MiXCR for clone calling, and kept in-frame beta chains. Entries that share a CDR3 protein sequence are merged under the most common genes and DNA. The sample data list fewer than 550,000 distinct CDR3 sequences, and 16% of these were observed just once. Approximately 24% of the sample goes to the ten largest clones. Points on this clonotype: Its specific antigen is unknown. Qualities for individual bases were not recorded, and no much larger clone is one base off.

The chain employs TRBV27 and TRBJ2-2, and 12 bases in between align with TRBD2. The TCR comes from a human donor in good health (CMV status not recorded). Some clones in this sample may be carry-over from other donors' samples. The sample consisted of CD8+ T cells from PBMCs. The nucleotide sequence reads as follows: TGTGCCAGCAGTTTTGGCCTAGCGGGAGGGATCGGGGAGCTGTTTTTT. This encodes CASSFGLAGGIGELFF.